This T cell receptor beta chain emerged from a study of blood T cells in healthy people across ages. Of note for this clonotype: A junction boundary mismatches the germline segment, possibly from a read error.

Primed by a sample-barcoded 5' primer and a J-beta primer mix, a second PCR proceeded for roughly 6 to 12 cycles. TCRdb fed the 5' RACE reads into MiXCR, producing one record per CDR3 protein. The sample yields approximately 290,000 distinct CDR3 sequences, roughly 29% seen once. The CDR3 spans 12 residues. Germline V CDR1 and CDR2: MNHNS, SASEGT. The sample comprised blood. The gene calls are TRBV6-1 and TRBJ2-2; D is possibly TRBD2 (5 bases). This clonotype was sampled from a woman aged 70-85 years in good health. CDR3 loop: CATDRYTGELLF. As DNA, the CDR3 is TGTGCCACCGACCGTTACACCGGGGAGCTGCTTTTT.